These 7 T cell receptor beta chains originate from one sample sequenced in a study of cytomegalovirus exposure and HLA in healthy donors. PCR amplification relied on 60 Vbeta primers (plus 13 Jbeta primers). Assay used: immunoSEQ multiplex PCR; TCRdb lists only in-frame clones, some missing. This table holds some 150,000 clones, roughly 81% found once. The sequencing input was PBMCs. These TCRs come from a woman in her late teens or twenties in good health and CMV-seronegative.

This sequence joins TRBV30 and TRBJ2-3, with 12 bases lining up with TRBD2. This CDR3 is 18 amino acids long. Germline trimming cut 2 bases from V and 6 bases from J; bases unmatched to any gene: 15. CDR1 and CDR2 (germline): GTSNPN, SVGIG (reference sequence). The CDR3, as DNA: TGTGCCTGGAGTCTTATACGGAGGACTAGCGGGATCGGGGATACGCAGTATTTT. Translating gives CAWSLIRRTSGIGDTQYF.

This chain uses TRBV7-2 with TRBJ2-6; a weak D match, TRBD1 (6 bases). This CDR3 is built from 15 residues. Germline V gene data show CDR1 as SGHTA and CDR2 as FQGNSA. Trimming took off 4 bases at V and 4 bases at J, with 11 bases between the two ends. In DNA, the CDR3 is TGTGCCAGCAGCTCACAGGGCCCCGGGGCCAACGTCCTGACTTTC. Translating gives CASSSQGPGANVLTF.

V is TRBV11-1 and J is TRBJ2-1; D is perhaps TRBD1 (6 bases). CDR3 size: 14 residues. Looked up from germline, CDR1 is SGHAT and CDR2 is FQDESV (reference sequence). V was cut by 5 bases and J by 5 bases, with 13 bases left in between. CDR3 sequence (DNA): TGTGCCAGCAGCCTCGGACAGATCAACAATGAGCAGTTCTTC. Translated, it gives CASSLGQINNEQFF.

This clone was detected only a few times. The V and J genes are TRBV5-1 and TRBJ1-1; possibly TRBD1 for D (5 bases). CDR1 is SGHRS and CDR2 is YFSETQ in the germline V gene. Trimming stripped 4 bases from V and 5 bases from J, with 15 bases between. The CDR3 has 14 residues. CDR3 in DNA: TGCGCCAGCAGCCTATTGGGGGGTTCGACTGAAGCTTTCTTT. This sequence encodes CASSLLGGSTEAFF.

The V and J genes are TRBV4-2 and TRBJ2-3; 9 positions match TRBD2. The germline CDR1 and CDR2 sequences are LGHNA and YNFKEQ. CDR3 length: 16 amino acids. V was pared by 1 base and J by 3 bases, with 5 bases of the junction left unmatched. CDR3: CASSQGRSGGTDTQYF. In DNA, the CDR3 is TGTGCCAGCAGCCAAGGACGCAGCGGGGGGACAGATACGCAGTATTTT.

This chain links TRBV6-5 with TRBJ1-1; D gene uncertain. The CDR3 loop spans 15 amino acids. Germline V gene data show CDR1 as MNHEY and CDR2 as SVGAGI. V was clipped by 0 bases and J by 0 bases, with 8 bases between them. DNA of the CDR3: TGTGCCAGCAGTTACTCCGGCAGGATGAACACTGAAGCTTTCTTT. Protein: CASSYSGRMNTEAFF.

This clone has more than one count but fewer than ten. This sequence joins TRBV5-6 and TRBJ2-7; D might be TRBD1 (6 bases). Trimming removed 4 bases at V and 6 bases at J, with 8 bases between. The CDR3 totals 11 residues. Looked up from germline, CDR1 is SGHDT and CDR2 is YYEEEE. The CDR3 loop reads CASSTGSEQYF. The DNA of the CDR3 is TGTGCCAGCAGCACAGGGTCCGAGCAGTACTTC.